This T cell receptor beta chain came from a study of metastatic and nonmetastatic thyroid tumors. Study summary: Repertoire comparison spanned blood and tumor or nodule tissue of malignant and benign thyroid patients. Broader study findings: Malignant thyroid tumors reportedly had TCR beta diversity that was significantly higher than in benign nodules, in blood and tumor.

Authors' methods: The authors used CDR3 differences across clinicopathological groups to build a distant-metastasis classifier for papillary thyroid cancer. TCRdb reanalyzed the PCR reads via MiXCR. What appears here as the V and J calls and clone size reflects TCRdb's work, not the paper's. The sample lists roughly 4,700 clones, around 28% occurring once. By sample fraction, this clone is medium-sized (0.01 to 0.1%). The antigen is undetermined. The entire patient cohort was treatment-naive prior to thyroid surgery. The sequencing sample was made of adjacent normal tissue. The sequence was obtained from a female donor with papillary thyroid cancer or a benign thyroid nodule (not recorded which). Some clones in this sample may be carry-over from other donors' samples.

The CDR3 loop reads CASSSFQLSSYEQYF. The DNA for the CDR3 is TGTGCCAGCAGTTCATTCCAGCTCAGCTCCTACGAGCAGTACTTC. The rearrangement joins TRBV7-2 to TRBJ2-7; D is uncertain. The CDR3 has 15 residues. Trimming pared 6 bases from V and 0 bases from J, leaving 15 bases between. CDR1 is SGHTA and CDR2 is FQGNSA in the germline V gene.